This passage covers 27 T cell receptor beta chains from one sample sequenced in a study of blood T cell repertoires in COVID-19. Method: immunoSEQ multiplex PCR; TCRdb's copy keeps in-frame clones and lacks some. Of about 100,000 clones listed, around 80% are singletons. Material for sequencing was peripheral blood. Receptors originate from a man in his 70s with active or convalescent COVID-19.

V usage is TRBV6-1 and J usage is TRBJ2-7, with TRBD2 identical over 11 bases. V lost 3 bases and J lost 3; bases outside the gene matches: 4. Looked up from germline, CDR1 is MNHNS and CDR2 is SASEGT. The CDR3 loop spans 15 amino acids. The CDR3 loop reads CASSEGLAVFYEQYF. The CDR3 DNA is TGTGCCAGCAGTGAGGGACTAGCGGTATTCTACGAGCAGTACTTC.

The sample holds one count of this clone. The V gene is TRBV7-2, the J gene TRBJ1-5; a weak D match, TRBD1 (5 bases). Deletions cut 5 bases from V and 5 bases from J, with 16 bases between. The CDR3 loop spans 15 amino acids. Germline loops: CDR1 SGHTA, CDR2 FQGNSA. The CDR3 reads CASSGGWGMDQPQHF. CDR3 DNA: TGTGCCAGCAGCGGGGGGTGGGGGATGGATCAGCCCCAGCATTTT.

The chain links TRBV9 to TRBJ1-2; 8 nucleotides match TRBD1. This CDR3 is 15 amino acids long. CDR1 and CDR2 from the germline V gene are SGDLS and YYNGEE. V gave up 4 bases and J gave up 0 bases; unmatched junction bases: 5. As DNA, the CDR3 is TGTGCCAGCAGCCCGTACAGGGGGTCTAACTATGGCTACACCTTC. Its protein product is CASSPYRGSNYGYTF.

CDR3 nucleotide sequence: TGTGCCAGCAGCTTGTTTCTAGCGGGCAACACCGGGGAGCTGTTTTTT. It specifies CASSLFLAGNTGELFF. The gene calls are TRBV7-2 and TRBJ2-2; the match to TRBD2 covers 8 bases. Germline values: CDR1 SGHTA, CDR2 FQGNSA. Germline trimming cut 3 bases from V and 2 bases from J; bases unmatched to any gene: 5. CDR3 size: 16 residues.

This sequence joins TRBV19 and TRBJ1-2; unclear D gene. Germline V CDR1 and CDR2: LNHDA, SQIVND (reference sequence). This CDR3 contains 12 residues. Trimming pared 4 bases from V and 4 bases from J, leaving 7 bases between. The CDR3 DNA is TGTGCCAGTAGTACGGACTTCTATGGCTACACCTTC. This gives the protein CASSTDFYGYTF.

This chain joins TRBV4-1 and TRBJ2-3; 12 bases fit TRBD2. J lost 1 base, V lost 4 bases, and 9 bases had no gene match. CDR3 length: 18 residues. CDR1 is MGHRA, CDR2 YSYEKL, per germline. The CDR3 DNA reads TGCGCCAGCAGCCCGTGGCTAGCGGGGGGGCTAGGCACAGATACGCAGTATTTT. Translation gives CASSPWLAGGLGTDTQYF.

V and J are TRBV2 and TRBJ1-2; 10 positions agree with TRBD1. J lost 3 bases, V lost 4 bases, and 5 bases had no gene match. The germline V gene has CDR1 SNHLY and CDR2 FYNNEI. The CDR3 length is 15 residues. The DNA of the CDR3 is TGTGCCAGCAGTGGACAGGGGGCTGAATACTATGGCTACACCTTC. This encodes CASSGQGAEYYGYTF. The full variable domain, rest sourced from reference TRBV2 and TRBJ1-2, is EPEVTQTPSHQVTQMGQEVILRCVPISNHLYFYWYRQILGQKVEFLVSFYNNEISEKSEIFDDQFSVERPDGSNFTLKIRSTKLEDSAMYFCASSGQGAEYYGYTFGSGTRLTVV.

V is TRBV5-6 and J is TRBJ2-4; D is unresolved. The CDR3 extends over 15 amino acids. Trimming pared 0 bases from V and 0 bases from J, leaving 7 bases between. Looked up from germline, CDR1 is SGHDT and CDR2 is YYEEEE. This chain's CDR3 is CASSLGQLAKNIQYF. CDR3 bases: TGTGCCAGCAGCTTGGGACAATTAGCCAAAAACATTCAGTACTTC.

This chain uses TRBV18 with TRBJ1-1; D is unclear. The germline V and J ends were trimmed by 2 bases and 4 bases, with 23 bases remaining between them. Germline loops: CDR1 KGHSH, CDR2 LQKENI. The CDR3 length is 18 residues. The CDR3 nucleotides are TGTGCCAGCTCACCAACGCTGACACAACCCGGTGGAAGCACTGAAGCTTTCTTT. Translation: CASSPTLTQPGGSTEAFF.

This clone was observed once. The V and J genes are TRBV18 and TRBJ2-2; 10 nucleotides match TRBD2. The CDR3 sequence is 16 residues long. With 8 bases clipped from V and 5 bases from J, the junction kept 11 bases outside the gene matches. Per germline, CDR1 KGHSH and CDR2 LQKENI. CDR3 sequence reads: CASTKLAGESTGELFF. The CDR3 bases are TGTGCCAGCACAAAGCTAGCGGGAGAATCTACCGGGGAGCTGTTTTTT.

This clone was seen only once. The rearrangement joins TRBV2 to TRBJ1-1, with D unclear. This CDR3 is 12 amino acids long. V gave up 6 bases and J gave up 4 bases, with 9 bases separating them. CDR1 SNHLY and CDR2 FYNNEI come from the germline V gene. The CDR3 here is CASSAPGTEAFF. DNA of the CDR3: TGTGCCAGCAGCGCCCCGGGCACTGAAGCTTTCTTT.

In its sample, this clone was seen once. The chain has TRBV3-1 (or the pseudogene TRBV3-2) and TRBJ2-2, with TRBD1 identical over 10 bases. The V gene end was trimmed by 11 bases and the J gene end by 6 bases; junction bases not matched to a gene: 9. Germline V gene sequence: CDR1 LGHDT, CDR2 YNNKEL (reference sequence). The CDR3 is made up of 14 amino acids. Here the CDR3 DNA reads TGTGCCGTGACCGGGACAGGGGAATCCGGGGAGCTGTTTTTT. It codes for CAVTGTGESGELFF.

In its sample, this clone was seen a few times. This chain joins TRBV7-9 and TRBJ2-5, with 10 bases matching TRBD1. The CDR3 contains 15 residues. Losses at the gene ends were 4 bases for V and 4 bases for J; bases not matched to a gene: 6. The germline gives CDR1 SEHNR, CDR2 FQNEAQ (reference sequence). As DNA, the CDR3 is TGTGCCAGCAGCTATCCTCGGACAGGGGGAGAGACCCAGTACTTC. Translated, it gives CASSYPRTGGETQYF. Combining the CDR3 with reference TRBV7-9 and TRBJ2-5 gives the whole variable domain DTGVSQNPRHKITKRGQNVTFRCDPISEHNRLYWYRQTLGQGPEFLTYFQNEAQLEKSRLLSDRFSAERPKGSFSTLEIQRTEQGDSAMYLCASSYPRTGGETQYFGPGTRLLVL.

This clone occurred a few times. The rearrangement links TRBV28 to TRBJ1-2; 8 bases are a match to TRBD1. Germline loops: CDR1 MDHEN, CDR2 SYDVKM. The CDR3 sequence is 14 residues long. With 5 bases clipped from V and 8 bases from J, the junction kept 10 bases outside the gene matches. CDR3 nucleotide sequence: TGTGCCAGCAGTACCGGACAGGGCTGGGGAGGCTACACCTTC. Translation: CASSTGQGWGGYTF.

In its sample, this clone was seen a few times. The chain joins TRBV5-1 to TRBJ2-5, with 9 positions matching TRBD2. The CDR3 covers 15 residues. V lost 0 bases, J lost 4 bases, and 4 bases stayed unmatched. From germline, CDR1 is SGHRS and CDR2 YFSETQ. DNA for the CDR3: TGCGCCAGCAGCTTGGAACTAGCGGGTGGAGAGACCCAGTACTTC. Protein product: CASSLELAGGETQYF.

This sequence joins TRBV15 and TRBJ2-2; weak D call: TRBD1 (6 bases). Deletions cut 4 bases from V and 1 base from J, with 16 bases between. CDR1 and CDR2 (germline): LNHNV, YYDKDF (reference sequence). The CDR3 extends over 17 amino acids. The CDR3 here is CATSNEGGQKNTGELFF. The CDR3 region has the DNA TGTGCCACCAGCAACGAAGGAGGACAGAAGAACACCGGGGAGCTGTTTTTT.

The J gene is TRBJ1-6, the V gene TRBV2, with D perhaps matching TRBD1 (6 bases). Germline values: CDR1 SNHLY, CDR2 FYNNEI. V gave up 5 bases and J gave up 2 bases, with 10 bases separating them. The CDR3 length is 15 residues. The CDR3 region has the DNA TGTGCCAGCAGTAACAGGGACCCCTATAATTCACCCCTCCACTTT. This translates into CASSNRDPYNSPLHF.

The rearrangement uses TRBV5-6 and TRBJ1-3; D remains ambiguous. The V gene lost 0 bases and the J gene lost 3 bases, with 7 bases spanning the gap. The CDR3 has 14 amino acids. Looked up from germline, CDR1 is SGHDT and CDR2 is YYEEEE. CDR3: CASSLGRFGNTIYF. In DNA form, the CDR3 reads TGTGCCAGCAGCTTGGGCAGATTTGGAAACACCATATATTTT.

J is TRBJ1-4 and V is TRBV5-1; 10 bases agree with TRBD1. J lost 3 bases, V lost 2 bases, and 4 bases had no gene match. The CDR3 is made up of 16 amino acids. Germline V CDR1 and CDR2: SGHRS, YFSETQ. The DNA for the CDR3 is TGCGCCAGCAGCTTAATCGGACAGGGGGCTAATGAAAAACTGTTTTTT. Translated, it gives CASSLIGQGANEKLFF.

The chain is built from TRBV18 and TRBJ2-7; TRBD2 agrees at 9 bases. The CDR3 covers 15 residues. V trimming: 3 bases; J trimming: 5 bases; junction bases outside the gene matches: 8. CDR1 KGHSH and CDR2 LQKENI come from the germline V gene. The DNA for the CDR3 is TGTGCCAGCTCACCGTCTAGCGGGGCCTCTGACGAGCAGTACTTC. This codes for CASSPSSGASDEQYF.

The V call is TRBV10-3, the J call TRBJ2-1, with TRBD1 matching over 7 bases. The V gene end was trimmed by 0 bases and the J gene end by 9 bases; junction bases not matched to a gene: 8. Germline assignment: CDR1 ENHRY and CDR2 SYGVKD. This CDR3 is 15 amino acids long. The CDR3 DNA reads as TGTGCCATCAGTGAGTCGGTCGGACGGACAGGTGAGCAGTTCTTC. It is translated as CAISESVGRTGEQFF.

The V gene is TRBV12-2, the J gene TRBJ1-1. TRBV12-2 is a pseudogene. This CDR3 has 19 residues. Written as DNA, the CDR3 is TGTGCAAGTCGCTTAGCGGAGGAGGAGCCCTCCTTAATGAACACTGAAGCTTTCTTT. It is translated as CASRLAEEEPSLMNTEAFF.

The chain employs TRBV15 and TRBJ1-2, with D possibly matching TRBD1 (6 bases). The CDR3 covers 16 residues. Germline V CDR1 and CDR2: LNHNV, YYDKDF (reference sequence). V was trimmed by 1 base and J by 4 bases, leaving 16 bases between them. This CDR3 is CATSRASGALRYGYTF. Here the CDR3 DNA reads TGTGCCACCAGCAGAGCGTCAGGGGCCCTTCGCTATGGCTACACCTTC.

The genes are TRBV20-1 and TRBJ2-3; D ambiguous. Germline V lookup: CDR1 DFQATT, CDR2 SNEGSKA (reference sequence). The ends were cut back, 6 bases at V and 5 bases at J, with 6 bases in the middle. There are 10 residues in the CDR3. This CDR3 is CSALRDTQYF. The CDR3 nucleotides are TGCAGTGCCCTAAGAGATACGCAGTATTTT.

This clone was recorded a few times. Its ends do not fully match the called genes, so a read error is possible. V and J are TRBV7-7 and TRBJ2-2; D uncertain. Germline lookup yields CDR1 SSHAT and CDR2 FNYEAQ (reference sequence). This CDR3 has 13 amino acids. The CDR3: CASSSRYTGELFF. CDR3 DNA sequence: TGTGCTAGCAGCTCCCGTTACACCGGGGAGCTGTTTTTT.

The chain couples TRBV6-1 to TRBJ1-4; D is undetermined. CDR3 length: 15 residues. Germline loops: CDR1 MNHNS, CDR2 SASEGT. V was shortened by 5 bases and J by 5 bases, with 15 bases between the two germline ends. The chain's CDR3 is CASSSYRFGNEKLFF. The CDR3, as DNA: TGTGCCAGCAGTTCCTACAGATTCGGAAATGAAAAACTGTTTTTT.

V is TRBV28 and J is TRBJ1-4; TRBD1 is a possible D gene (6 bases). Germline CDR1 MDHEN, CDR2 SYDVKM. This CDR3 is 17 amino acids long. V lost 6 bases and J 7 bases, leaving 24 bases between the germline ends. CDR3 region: CASRTGGAFKEGEKLFF. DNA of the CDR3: TGTGCCAGCAGGACGGGGGGGGCCTTTAAGGAGGGTGAAAAACTGTTTTTT.